A selection of T cell receptor beta chains follows, all from one sample in a study of cytomegalovirus exposure and HLA in healthy donors. The protocol was immunoSEQ multiplex PCR, while the TCRdb copy is restricted to in-frame clones and leaves out a portion. Its table records around 140,000 clones. Sequenced input: PBMCs. The source of these receptors is a woman aged 50 to 65 in good health and CMV-seronegative. Both conserved end residues are part of each CDR3. D genes are given only for firm matches.

DNA | CDR3 | length | J | D | V
TGTGCCAGCAGCTTAAAGGGCGACAGAGAGCAGTTCTTC | CASSLKGDREQFF | 13 | TRBJ2-1 | - | TRBV7-2
TGTGCCAGTAGTCTCAACAGGGGAGAGCGTGGCTACACCTTC | CASSLNRGERGYTF | 14 | TRBJ1-2 | TRBD1 | TRBV19
TGTGCCAGCAGTCTTAACAGGGGCTACACCTTC | CASSLNRGYTF | 11 | TRBJ1-2 | - | TRBV28
TGCAGCGCCACGTTGGTTGGGACAGGGATTGGTACTCAGCCCCAGCATTTT | CSATLVGTGIGTQPQHF | 17 | TRBJ1-5 | TRBD1 | TRBV29-1
TGTGCCAGCAGTTATAGCCAAGAGACCCAGTACTTC | CASSYSQETQYF | 12 | TRBJ2-5 | - | TRBV6-6
TGTGCCAGCTCACCTCGTGTAATGAACACTGAAGCTTTCTTT | CASSPRVMNTEAFF | 14 | TRBJ1-1 | - | TRBV18
TGTGCCAGCAGCCGAATGGGACAGGGGATCGATGGCTACACCTTC | CASSRMGQGIDGYTF | 15 | TRBJ1-2 | TRBD1 | TRBV5-4
TGCGCCAGCAGCACCAACAGATATGGCTACACCTTC | CASSTNRYGYTF | 12 | TRBJ1-2 | - | TRBV5-1
TGTGCCAGCAGCCAAGTCCGGGGCATGGAGGGGTTCTTC | CASSQVRGMEGFF | 13 | TRBJ2-1 | - | TRBV4-2
TGTGCCAGCAGCCTAGCCCAAGGACAGACCTACGAGCAGTACTTC | CASSLAQGQTYEQYF | 15 | TRBJ2-7 | - | TRBV11-2
TGTGCCAGCAGTGTACCGACGCTAGCGAATGAGCAGTTCTTC | CASSVPTLANEQFF | 14 | TRBJ2-1 | - | TRBV27
TGTGCCACCAGCCCCGGACAGGGGGCGAACACTGAAGCTTTCTTT | CATSPGQGANTEAFF | 15 | TRBJ1-1 | TRBD1 | TRBV15
TGTGCCAGCCCCAAGCGGAAAAGCTCCTACGAGCAGTACTTC | CASPKRKSSYEQYF | 14 | TRBJ2-7 | - | TRBV28
TGTGCCAGCAGTTCGGGACAGGCGGGGGGGAACACCTTC | CASSSGQAGGNTF | 13 | TRBJ1-2 | TRBD1 | TRBV6-1
TGTGCCAGCAAGACCAACGGGCTAGCGGGATCCGGCTACGAGCAGTACTTC | CASKTNGLAGSGYEQYF | 17 | TRBJ2-7 | TRBD2 | TRBV27
- | CASSLRMELLAVADTQYF | 18 | TRBJ2-3 | - | TRBV5-6
TGCGCCAGCAGTCCCGACAGGGGGAGATCTAACTATGGCTACACCTTC | CASSPDRGRSNYGYTF | 16 | TRBJ1-2 | TRBD1 | TRBV23-1
TGTGCCAGCAGCTCACTAGCGGGGGTCACAGATACGCAGTATTTT | CASSSLAGVTDTQYF | 15 | TRBJ2-3 | TRBD2 | TRBV7-9
TGTGCCAGTATCACGACAGGGGGCAATCAGCCCCAGCATTTT | CASITTGGNQPQHF | 14 | TRBJ1-5 | TRBD1 | TRBV19
TGTGCCAGCAGCGGCGGGATCTCCTACGAGCAGTACTTC | CASSGGISYEQYF | 13 | TRBJ2-7 | - | TRBV9
TGCGCCAGCCCCGGGGGACTAGCGGGTAGCTCCTACAATGAGCAGTTCTTC | CASPGGLAGSSYNEQFF | 17 | TRBJ2-1 | TRBD2 | TRBV4-3
TGTGCCAGCTCCCCGGGATCTCACGCGGGCACTGAAGCTTTCTTT | CASSPGSHAGTEAFF | 15 | TRBJ1-1 | - | TRBV18
TGTGCCAGCAGCTTAGTTGGACAGGGGTACCACGAGCAGTACTTC | CASSLVGQGYHEQYF | 15 | TRBJ2-7 | TRBD1 | TRBV13
TGTGCCAGCAGGAGGGGGGGGGCGTCGGACCAGTACTTC | CASRRGGASDQYF | 13 | TRBJ2-5 | - | TRBV6-5
TGTGCCAGCAGTTATGGTCAGGTCGATGCAGATACGCAGTATTTT | CASSYGQVDADTQYF | 15 | TRBJ2-3 | - | TRBV6-5
TGTGCCAGCAGTGACGAGGGGGTTAAACTGTTTTTT | CASSDEGVKLFF | 12 | TRBJ1-4 | - | TRBV6-1
TGTGCCACCAGCAGATTTCCAGGGGTACGGCAGCCCCAGCATTTT | CATSRFPGVRQPQHF | 15 | TRBJ1-5 | - | TRBV15
TGTGCCAGTAGTGCCCGGACAGGGCATTCCTACAATGAGCAGTTCTTC | CASSARTGHSYNEQFF | 16 | TRBJ2-1 | TRBD1 | TRBV19
TGCGCCAGCAGCTTTGAAGGGAGCTCCTACGAGCAGTACTTC | CASSFEGSSYEQYF | 14 | TRBJ2-7 | - | TRBV5-1
TGTGCCAGCAGCCAAGACCAGGGGTTCAATCAGCCCCAGCATTTT | CASSQDQGFNQPQHF | 15 | TRBJ1-5 | - | TRBV4-2
TGTGCCTGGAGTGTAAATCTCGGAAACACCATATATTTT | CAWSVNLGNTIYF | 13 | TRBJ1-3 | - | TRBV30
TGTGCCAGTAGTATGGGACAGCGCTATGAAAAACTGTTTTTT | CASSMGQRYEKLFF | 14 | TRBJ1-4 | TRBD1 | TRBV19
TGTGCCAGTAGTGGGGGCAGGAGGACTGAAGCTTTCTTT | CASSGGRRTEAFF | 13 | TRBJ1-1 | - | TRBV19